The sequence of this TCR beta chain was determined in a study of blood T cell repertoires in COVID-19. Germline V CDR1 and CDR2: SGHRS, YFSETQ. This CDR3 region has 13 residues. The V end was cut by 3 bases, the J end by 7 bases, with 13 bases between. Clones were sequenced by immunoSEQ multiplex PCR, and TCRdb holds only the in-frame ones, with some missing. The data contain about 220,000 clones, approximately 84% of them singletons. Source material: peripheral blood. The sequence was obtained from a man aged 35 to 55 with active or convalescent COVID-19. The J gene is TRBJ1-1, the V gene TRBV5-1, with TRBD1 as a possible D gene (5 bases). CDR3 in amino acids: CASSSISTDEAFF. The DNA for the CDR3 is TGCGCCAGCAGCTCGATTTCGACAGATGAAGCTTTCTTT.